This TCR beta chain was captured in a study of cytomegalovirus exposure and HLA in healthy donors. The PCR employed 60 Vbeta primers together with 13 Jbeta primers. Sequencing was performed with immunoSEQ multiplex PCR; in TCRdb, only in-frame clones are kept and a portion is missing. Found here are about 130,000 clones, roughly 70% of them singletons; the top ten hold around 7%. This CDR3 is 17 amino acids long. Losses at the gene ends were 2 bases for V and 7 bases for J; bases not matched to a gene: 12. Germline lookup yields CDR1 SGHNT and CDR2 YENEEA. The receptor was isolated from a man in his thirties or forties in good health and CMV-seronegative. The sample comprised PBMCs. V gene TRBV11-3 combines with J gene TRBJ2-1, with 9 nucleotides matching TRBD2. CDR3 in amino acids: CASSLSRGTSLDNEQFF. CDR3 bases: TGTGCCAGCAGCTTAAGCCGCGGGACTAGCCTGGATAATGAGCAGTTCTTC.